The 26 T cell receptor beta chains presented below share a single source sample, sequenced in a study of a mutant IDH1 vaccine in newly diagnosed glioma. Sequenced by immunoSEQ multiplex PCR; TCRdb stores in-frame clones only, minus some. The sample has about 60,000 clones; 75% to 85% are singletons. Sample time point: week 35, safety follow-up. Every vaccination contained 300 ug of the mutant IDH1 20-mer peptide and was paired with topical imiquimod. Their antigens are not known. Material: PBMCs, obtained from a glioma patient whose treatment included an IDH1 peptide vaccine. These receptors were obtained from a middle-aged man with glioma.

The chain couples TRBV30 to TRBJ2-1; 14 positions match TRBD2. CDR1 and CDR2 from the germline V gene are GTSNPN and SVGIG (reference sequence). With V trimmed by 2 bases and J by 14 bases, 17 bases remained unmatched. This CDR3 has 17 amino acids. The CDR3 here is CAWSSLWTGGLAGAKFF. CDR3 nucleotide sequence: TGTGCCTGGAGTTCGCTCTGGACAGGGGGACTAGCGGGAGCAAAGTTCTTC.

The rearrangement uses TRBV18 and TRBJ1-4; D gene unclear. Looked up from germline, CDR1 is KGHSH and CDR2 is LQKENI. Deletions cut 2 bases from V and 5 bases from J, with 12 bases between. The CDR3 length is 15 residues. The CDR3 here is CASSPAAPSNEKLFF. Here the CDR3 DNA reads TGTGCCAGCTCACCAGCAGCGCCCTCCAATGAAAAACTGTTTTTT.

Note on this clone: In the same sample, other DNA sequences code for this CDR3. For the CDR3, the DNA is TGTGCCACCAGCAGAGCCCCGGGGAGCTCCTACGAGCAGTACTTC. It yields the protein CATSRAPGSSYEQYF. The chain carries TRBV15 and TRBJ2-7; TRBD2 is a possible D gene (5 bases). Germline V CDR1 and CDR2: LNHNV, YYDKDF (reference sequence). The V end lost 1 base, the J end lost 0 bases, and 10 bases lay between the germline ends. This CDR3 contains 15 residues.

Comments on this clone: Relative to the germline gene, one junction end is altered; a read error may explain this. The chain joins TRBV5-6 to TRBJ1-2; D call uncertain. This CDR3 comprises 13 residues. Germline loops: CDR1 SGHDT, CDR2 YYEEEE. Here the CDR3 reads CASSQAGPYRYTF. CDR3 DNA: TGTGCCAGCAGCCAAGCCGGGCCCTATCGCTACACCTTC.

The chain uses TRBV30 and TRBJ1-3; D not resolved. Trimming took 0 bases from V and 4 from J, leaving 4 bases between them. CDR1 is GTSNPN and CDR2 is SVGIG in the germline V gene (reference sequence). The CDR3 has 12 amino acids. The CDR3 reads CAWSVSGNTIYF. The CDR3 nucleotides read TGTGCCTGGAGTGTATCCGGAAACACCATATATTTT. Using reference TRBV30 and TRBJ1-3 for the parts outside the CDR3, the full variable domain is SQTIHQWPATLVQPVGSPLSLECTVEGTSNPNLYWYRQAAGRGLQLLFYSVGIGQISSEVPQNLSASRPQDRQFILSSKKLLLSDSGFYLCAWSVSGNTIYFGEGSWLTVV.

CDR3: CASSFGSVTQYF. The CDR3 nucleotides are TGTGCCAGCAGTTTCGGGTCAGTCACCCAGTACTTC. The V call is TRBV28, the J call TRBJ2-5; D not certain. The CDR3 sequence is 12 residues long. CDR1 is MDHEN, CDR2 SYDVKM, per germline. Between the trimmed V and J ends, which lost 3 bases and 8 bases, there was a span of 10 bases.

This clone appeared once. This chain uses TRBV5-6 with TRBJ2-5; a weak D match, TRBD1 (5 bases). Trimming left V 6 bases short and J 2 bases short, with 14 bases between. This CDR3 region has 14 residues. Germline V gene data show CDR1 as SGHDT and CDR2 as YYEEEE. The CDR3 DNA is TGTGCCAGCACCGAGAAGACAGTTCAAGAGACCCAGTACTTC. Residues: CASTEKTVQETQYF.

CDR3 in amino acids: CASSAGRQSVETQYF. The CDR3 DNA is TGTGCCAGCAGCGCGGGACGGCAAAGCGTCGAGACCCAGTACTTC. The chain couples TRBV9 to TRBJ2-5; D may be TRBD1 or TRBD2 (5 bases each). The CDR3 loop spans 15 amino acids. V was clipped by 3 bases and J by 5 bases, with 17 bases between them. Per the germline V gene, CDR1 is SGDLS and CDR2 is YYNGEE. Supplemented by reference TRBV9 and TRBJ2-5, the full variable domain reads DSGVTQTPKHLITATGQRVTLRCSPRSGDLSVYWYQQSLDQGLQFLIQYYNGEERAKGNILERFSAQQFPDLHSELNLSSLELGDSALYFCASSAGRQSVETQYFGPGTRLLVL.

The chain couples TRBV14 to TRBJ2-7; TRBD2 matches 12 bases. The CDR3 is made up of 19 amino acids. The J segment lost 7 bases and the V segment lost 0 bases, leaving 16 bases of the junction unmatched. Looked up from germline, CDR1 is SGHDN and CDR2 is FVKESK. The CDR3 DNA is TGTGCCAGCAGCCAAGAAAGAGTGGGGAGACTAGCGGGAGACGGTGAGCAGTACTTC. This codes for CASSQERVGRLAGDGEQYF. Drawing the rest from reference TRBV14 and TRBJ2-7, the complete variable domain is EAGVTQFPSHSVIEKGQTVTLRCDPISGHDNLYWYRRVMGKEIKFLLHFVKESKQDESGMPNNRFLAERTGGTYSTLKVQPAELEDSGVYFCASSQERVGRLAGDGEQYFGPGTRLTVT.

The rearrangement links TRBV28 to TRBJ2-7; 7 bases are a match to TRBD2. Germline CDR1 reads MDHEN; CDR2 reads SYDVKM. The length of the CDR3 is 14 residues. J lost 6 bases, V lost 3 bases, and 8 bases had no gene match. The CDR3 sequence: CASSFSGRAVEQYF. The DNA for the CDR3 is TGTGCCAGCAGTTTCTCGGGGAGGGCCGTCGAGCAGTACTTC.

The chain's CDR3 is CACRGLVYGYTF. CDR3 sequence (DNA): TGTGCTTGCAGGGGATTAGTCTATGGCTACACCTTC. The chain joins TRBV21-1 to TRBJ1-2; the listed D gene, TRBD1, was not tested against the DNA. TRBV21-1 constitutes a pseudogene. The CDR3 runs to 12 residues.

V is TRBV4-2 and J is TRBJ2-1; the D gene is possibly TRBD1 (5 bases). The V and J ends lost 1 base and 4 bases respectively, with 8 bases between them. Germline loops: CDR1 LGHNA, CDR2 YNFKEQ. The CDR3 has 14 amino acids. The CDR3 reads CASSQGSGYNEQFF. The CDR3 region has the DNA TGTGCCAGCAGCCAAGGCTCAGGGTACAATGAGCAGTTCTTC.

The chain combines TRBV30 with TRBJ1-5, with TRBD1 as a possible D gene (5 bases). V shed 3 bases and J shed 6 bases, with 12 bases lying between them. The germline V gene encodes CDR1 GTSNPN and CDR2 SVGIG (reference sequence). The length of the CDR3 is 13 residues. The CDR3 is CAWRHPGFQPQHF. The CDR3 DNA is TGTGCCTGGAGACATCCAGGGTTTCAGCCCCAGCATTTT.

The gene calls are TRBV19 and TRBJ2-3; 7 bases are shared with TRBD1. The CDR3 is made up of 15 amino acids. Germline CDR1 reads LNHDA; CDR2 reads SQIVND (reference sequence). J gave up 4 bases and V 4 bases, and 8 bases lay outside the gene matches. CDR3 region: CASSTTGRGADTQYF. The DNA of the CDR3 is TGTGCCAGTAGTACGACAGGGCGAGGAGCAGATACGCAGTATTTT.

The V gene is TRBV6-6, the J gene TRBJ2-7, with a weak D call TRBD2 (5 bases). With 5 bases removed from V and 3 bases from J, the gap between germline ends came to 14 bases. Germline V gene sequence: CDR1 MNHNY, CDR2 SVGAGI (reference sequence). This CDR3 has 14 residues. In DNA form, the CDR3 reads TGTGCCAGCAGTCAGGCCAGCGGACTCTACGAGCAGTACTTC. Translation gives CASSQASGLYEQYF.

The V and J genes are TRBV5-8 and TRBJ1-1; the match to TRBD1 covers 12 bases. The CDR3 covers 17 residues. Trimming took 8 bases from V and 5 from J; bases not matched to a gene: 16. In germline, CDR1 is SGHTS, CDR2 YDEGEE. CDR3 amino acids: CASNFGTGGDFWTEAFF. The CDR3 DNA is TGTGCCAGTAACTTCGGGACAGGGGGCGACTTTTGGACTGAAGCTTTCTTT.

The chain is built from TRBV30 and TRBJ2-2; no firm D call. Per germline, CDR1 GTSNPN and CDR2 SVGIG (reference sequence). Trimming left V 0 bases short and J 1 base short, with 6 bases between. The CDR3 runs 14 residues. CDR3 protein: CAWSVLMNTGELFF. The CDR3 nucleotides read TGTGCCTGGAGTGTACTCATGAACACCGGGGAGCTGTTTTTT.

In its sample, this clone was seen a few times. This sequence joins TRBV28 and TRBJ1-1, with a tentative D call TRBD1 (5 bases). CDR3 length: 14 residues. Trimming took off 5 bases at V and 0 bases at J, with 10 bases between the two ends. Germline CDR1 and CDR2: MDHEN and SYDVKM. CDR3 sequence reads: CASSAGALNTEAFF. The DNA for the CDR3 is TGTGCCAGCAGTGCCGGGGCCTTGAACACTGAAGCTTTCTTT.

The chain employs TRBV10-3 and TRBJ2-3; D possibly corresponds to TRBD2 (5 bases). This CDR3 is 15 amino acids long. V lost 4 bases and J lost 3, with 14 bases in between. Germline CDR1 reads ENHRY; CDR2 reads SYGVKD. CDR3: CAISGIMGSTDTQYF. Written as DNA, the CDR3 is TGTGCCATCAGTGGAATTATGGGGAGTACAGATACGCAGTATTTT.

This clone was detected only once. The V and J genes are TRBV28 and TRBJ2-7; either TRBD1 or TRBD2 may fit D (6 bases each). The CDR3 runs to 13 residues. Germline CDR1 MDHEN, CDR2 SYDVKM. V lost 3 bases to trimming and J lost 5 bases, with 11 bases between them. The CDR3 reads CASSLWGANEQYF. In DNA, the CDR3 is TGTGCCAGCAGTTTGTGGGGGGCGAACGAGCAGTACTTC.

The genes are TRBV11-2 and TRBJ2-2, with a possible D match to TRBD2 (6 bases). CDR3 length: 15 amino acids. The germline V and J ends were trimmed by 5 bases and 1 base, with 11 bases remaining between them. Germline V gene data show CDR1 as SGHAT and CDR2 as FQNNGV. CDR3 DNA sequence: TGTGCCAGCAGCCTCCAGCGGGTGAACACCGGGGAGCTGTTTTTT. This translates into CASSLQRVNTGELFF.

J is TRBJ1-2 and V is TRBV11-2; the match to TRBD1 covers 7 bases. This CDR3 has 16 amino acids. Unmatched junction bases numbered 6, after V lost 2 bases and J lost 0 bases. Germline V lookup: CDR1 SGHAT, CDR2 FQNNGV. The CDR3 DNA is TGTGCCAGCAGCTTAAAGTCAGGGACAGCTAACTATGGCTACACCTTC. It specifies CASSLKSGTANYGYTF.

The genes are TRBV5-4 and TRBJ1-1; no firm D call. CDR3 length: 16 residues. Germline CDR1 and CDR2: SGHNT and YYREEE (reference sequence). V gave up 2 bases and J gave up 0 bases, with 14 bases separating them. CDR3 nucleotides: TGTGCCAGCAGCTTTTTTCCGTCGCAGCTGAACACTGAAGCTTTCTTT. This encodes CASSFFPSQLNTEAFF.

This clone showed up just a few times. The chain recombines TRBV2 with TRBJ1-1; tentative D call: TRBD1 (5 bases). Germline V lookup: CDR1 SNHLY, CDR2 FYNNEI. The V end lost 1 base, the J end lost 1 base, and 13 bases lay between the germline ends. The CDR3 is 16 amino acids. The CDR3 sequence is CASSEETRGRNTEAFF. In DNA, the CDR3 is TGTGCCAGCAGTGAAGAAACCCGGGGCCGGAACACTGAAGCTTTCTTT.

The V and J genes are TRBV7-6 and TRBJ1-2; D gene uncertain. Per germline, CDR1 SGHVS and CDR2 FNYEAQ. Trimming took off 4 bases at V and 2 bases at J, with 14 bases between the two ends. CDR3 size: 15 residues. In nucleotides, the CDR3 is TGTGCCAGCAGCTCTAGGCGAGGCACCAACTATGGCTACACCTTC. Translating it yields CASSSRRGTNYGYTF.

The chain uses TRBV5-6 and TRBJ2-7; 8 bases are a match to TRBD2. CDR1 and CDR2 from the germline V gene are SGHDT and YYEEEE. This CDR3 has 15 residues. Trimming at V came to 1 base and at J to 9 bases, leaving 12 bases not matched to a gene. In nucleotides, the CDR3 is TGTGCCAGCAGCTTGCGGGGGGCAGCGGGGGCCGGGCAGTACTTC. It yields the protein CASSLRGAAGAGQYF.